The 29 T cell receptor beta chains reported below all come from one sample, sequenced in a study of vaccination effects on CD4 cells after COVID-19. For these receptors, no antigen is known. After expansion with viral peptide pools in the ViraFEST assay, antigen-specific CD4+ T cells were sequenced. Culture proceeded for under twelve days, and CD4+ T cells were then isolated. Nucleocapsid antibodies were negative in the vaccine recipients, who had never had SARS-CoV-2 infection. Assay: immunoSEQ multiplex PCR; the TCRdb copy retains only in-frame clones and omits some. The sample consists of roughly 60,000 clones, roughly two thirds of them appearing once. This specimen consisted of CD4+ T cells from PBMCs cultured with SARS-CoV-2 spike peptides, obtained before COVID-19 vaccination. These receptors all come from a human donor who received a COVID-19 vaccine.

This clone occurred once. This rearrangement joins TRBV5-5 to TRBJ1-1; D gene uncertain. Germline V gene data show CDR1 as SGHKS and CDR2 as YYEKEE (reference sequence). This CDR3 spans 15 amino acids. Trimming removed 2 bases from V and 0 bases from J, with 11 bases in between. The CDR3 loop reads CASSLTGVMNTEAFF. CDR3 sequence (DNA): TGTGCCAGCAGCTTAACCGGGGTTATGAACACTGAAGCTTTCTTT. Filled out from reference TRBV5-5 and TRBJ1-1, the complete variable domain reads DAGVTQSPTHLIKTRGQQVTLRCSPISGHKSVSWYQQVLGQGPQFIFQYYEKEERGRGNFPDRFSARQFPNYSSELNVNALLLGDSALYLCASSLTGVMNTEAFFGQGTRLTVV.

This chain joins TRBV5-1 and TRBJ1-2; 8 nucleotides align to TRBD1. The CDR3 is 14 residues long. The junction had 8 bases not matched to a gene; V was cut back by 4 bases and J by 6 bases. Germline V gene data show CDR1 as SGHRS and CDR2 as YFSETQ. The CDR3 DNA sequence: TGCGCCAGCAGCCCAGGACAGGGCACACATGGCTACACCTTC. Amino acid sequence: CASSPGQGTHGYTF.

The J gene is TRBJ2-6, the V gene TRBV6-5; maybe TRBD1 (6 bases). CDR1 and CDR2 (germline): MNHEY, SVGAGI. V lost 6 bases to trimming and J lost 5 bases, with 14 bases between them. There are 15 residues in the CDR3. The CDR3 spells CASRTTGFRANVLTF. The DNA for the CDR3 is TGTGCCAGCAGGACTACAGGGTTTAGGGCCAACGTCCTGACTTTC.

V usage is TRBV12-3 or TRBV12-4 and J usage is TRBJ1-2, with D perhaps matching TRBD1 (6 bases). The CDR3 consists of 13 residues. V was clipped by 6 bases and J by 8 bases, with 16 bases between them. The CDR3 coding sequence is TGTGCCAGCAGAACGGGGACAAGGGGGGGCTACACCTTC. Its protein is CASRTGTRGGYTF.

This chain links TRBV28 with TRBJ1-3; D is ambiguous. CDR1 and CDR2 (germline): MDHEN, SYDVKM. V lost 6 bases to trimming and J lost 1 base, with 7 bases between them. The CDR3 is 13 amino acids. The CDR3 nucleotides read TGTGCCAGCAGATACAATTCTGGAAACACCATATATTTT. It yields the protein CASRYNSGNTIYF.

V usage is TRBV5-6 and J usage is TRBJ2-1, with TRBD2 matching 10 bases. The CDR3 is 16 amino acids. Germline V gives CDR1 SGHDT, CDR2 YYEEEE. V lost 0 bases to trimming and J lost 7 bases; unmatched junction nucleotides: 7. Written as DNA, the CDR3 is TGTGCCAGCAGCTTGGAATTCGGACTAGCGGCGAATGAGCAGTTCTTC. This translates into CASSLEFGLAANEQFF.

The V and J genes are TRBV7-8 and TRBJ1-5; D is undetermined. Germline CDR1 reads SGHVS; CDR2 reads FQNEAQ. Between the trimmed V and J ends, which lost 1 base and 7 bases, there was a span of 14 bases. This CDR3 is built from 15 residues. The CDR3 DNA sequence: TGTGCCAGCAGCTTAGTGCGGCAGATCGACCAGCCCCAGCATTTT. Protein product: CASSLVRQIDQPQHF.

This clone has more than one count but fewer than ten. The CDR3 sequence is CASSPLGTGGAGNYGYTF. The CDR3 DNA sequence: TGTGCCAGCTCACCGCTCGGGACAGGGGGCGCGGGAAACTATGGCTACACCTTC. The V and J genes are TRBV18 and TRBJ1-2, with 12 bases lining up with TRBD1. Germline loops: CDR1 KGHSH, CDR2 LQKENI. Losses at the gene ends were 3 bases for V and 2 bases for J; bases not matched to a gene: 10. CDR3 length equals 18 residues.

The chain is built from TRBV29-1 and TRBJ2-3; D possibly uses TRBD1 or TRBD2 (5 bases each). The CDR3 spans 15 residues. V shed 4 bases and J shed 4 bases, with 18 bases lying between them. The germline CDR1 and CDR2 sequences are SQVTM and ANQGSEA. CDR3 sequence: CSVGAGARTSDTQYF. DNA of the CDR3: TGCAGCGTTGGGGCCGGGGCACGCACATCAGATACGCAGTATTTT.

The chain uses TRBV5-6 and TRBJ2-7; D is unresolved. V lost 0 bases and J 2 bases, leaving 18 bases between the germline ends. Germline lookup yields CDR1 SGHDT and CDR2 YYEEEE. The CDR3 runs 17 residues. CDR3 protein: CASSLAYPGGPTYEQYF. DNA of the CDR3: TGTGCCAGCAGCTTGGCGTATCCAGGTGGTCCAACCTACGAGCAGTACTTC.

The chain couples TRBV3-1 (or the pseudogene TRBV3-2) to TRBJ2-2; 7 bases fit TRBD2. This CDR3 comprises 17 residues. With V trimmed by 6 bases and J by 0 bases, 10 bases remained unmatched. Germline values: CDR1 LGHDT, CDR2 YNNKEL (reference sequence). This CDR3 is CASSVLKLAPNTGELFF. As DNA, the CDR3 is TGTGCCAGCAGTGTGCTTAAACTAGCGCCGAACACCGGGGAGCTGTTTTTT.

The V gene is TRBV6-1, the J gene TRBJ2-7; D remains ambiguous. CDR1 MNHNS and CDR2 SASEGT come from the germline V gene. This CDR3 has 14 amino acids. Trimming pared 0 bases from V and 2 bases from J, leaving 8 bases between. CDR3 nucleotide sequence: TGTGCCAGCAGTGAAGCCCAGCTTCCCTACGAGCAGTACTTC. This gives the protein CASSEAQLPYEQYF.

The chain recombines TRBV19 with TRBJ1-6; TRBD1 agrees at 9 bases. The ends lost 5 bases at V and 5 bases at J; junction bases unmatched: 4. The CDR3 consists of 15 residues. Per the germline V gene, CDR1 is LNHDA and CDR2 is SQIVND (reference sequence). The CDR3 DNA follows: TGTGCCAGTAGTCCAAGACAGGGGGATAATTCACCCCTCCACTTT. It translates to CASSPRQGDNSPLHF.

This chain uses TRBV5-1 with TRBJ2-7, with D uncertain. The germline V gene has CDR1 SGHRS and CDR2 YFSETQ. The CDR3 extends over 14 amino acids. V lost 4 bases and J lost 2, with 13 bases in between. CDR3 loop: CASSPETFTYEQYF. The CDR3 DNA follows: TGCGCCAGCAGCCCCGAGACATTTACCTACGAGCAGTACTTC.

This clone was counted a few times. This chain joins TRBV18 and TRBJ1-1, with D uncertain. Trimming took 3 bases from V and 0 from J, leaving 11 bases between them. The CDR3 is 15 residues long. Germline CDR1 and CDR2: KGHSH and LQKENI. The CDR3 bases are TGTGCCAGCTCACCCCCGAACAGCATGAACACTGAAGCTTTCTTT. Translated: CASSPPNSMNTEAFF. The complete variable domain, with remaining parts taken from reference TRBV18 and TRBJ1-1, reads NAGVMQNPRHLVRRRGQEARLRCSPMKGHSHVYWYRQLPEEGLKFMVYLQKENIIDESGMPKERFSAEFPKEGPSILRIQQVVRGDSAAYFCASSPPNSMNTEAFFGQGTRLTVV.

V gene TRBV2 combines with J gene TRBJ2-4; no definite D call. The CDR3 consists of 13 residues. Trimming pared 4 bases from V and 0 bases from J, leaving 4 bases between. CDR1 and CDR2 (germline): SNHLY, FYNNEI. The CDR3 loop reads CASSVLAKNIQYF. In nucleotides, the CDR3 is TGTGCCAGCAGTGTGTTAGCCAAAAACATTCAGTACTTC.

This clone was observed a handful of times. V gene TRBV19 combines with J gene TRBJ1-2, with 8 bases fitting TRBD1. The CDR3 has 13 residues. The germline CDR1 and CDR2 sequences are LNHDA and SQIVND (reference sequence). With V trimmed by 4 bases and J by 7 bases, 5 bases remained unmatched. The CDR3 here is CASSTQGASGYTF. CDR3 in DNA: TGTGCCAGTAGTACCCAGGGGGCCTCTGGCTACACCTTC.

This chain uses TRBV5-4 with TRBJ2-1; 11 bases align to TRBD2. The CDR3 covers 16 residues. V lost 4 bases and J lost 6; bases outside the gene matches: 9. The germline V gene encodes CDR1 SGHNT and CDR2 YYREEE (reference sequence). In nucleotides, the CDR3 is TGTGCCAGCAGCCTAGGCCCTAGCGGGGGGTCCAATGAGCAGTTCTTC. It is translated as CASSLGPSGGSNEQFF.

The J gene is TRBJ2-3, the V gene TRBV2; D assignment may be TRBD1 or TRBD2 (5 bases each). Germline CDR1 SNHLY, CDR2 FYNNEI. The ends were cut back, 8 bases at V and 2 bases at J, with 20 bases in the middle. CDR3 length: 16 residues. CDR3 sequence (DNA): TGTGCCAGCCGGGGCACGAGCAGGGCGTTCACAGATACGCAGTATTTT. This sequence encodes CASRGTSRAFTDTQYF.

On this clone itself: Other DNA sequences in the sample encode the same CDR3. V gene TRBV7-9 combines with J gene TRBJ1-2, with 9 bases identical to TRBD1. Trimming at V came to 5 bases and at J to 3 bases, leaving 1 base not matched to a gene. This CDR3 comprises 13 residues. Germline V gives CDR1 SEHNR, CDR2 FQNEAQ (reference sequence). The CDR3 DNA sequence: TGTGCCAGCAGCCGGACAGGGGACTATGGCTACACCTTC. Translating gives CASSRTGDYGYTF. Full variable domain (remainder filled in from reference TRBV7-9 and TRBJ1-2): DTGVSQNPRHKITKRGQNVTFRCDPISEHNRLYWYRQTLGQGPEFLTYFQNEAQLEKSRLLSDRFSAERPKGSFSTLEIQRTEQGDSAMYLCASSRTGDYGYTFGSGTRLTVV.

The sample holds a few counts of this clone. CDR3 residues: CASAADRGGYGYTF. Written as DNA, the CDR3 is TGTGCCAGCGCCGCGGACAGGGGAGGCTATGGCTACACCTTC. V gene TRBV7-2 combines with J gene TRBJ1-2; 9 nucleotides match TRBD1. Germline V gives CDR1 SGHTA, CDR2 FQGNSA. V shed 8 bases and J 4 bases; nucleotides not matched to a gene: 8. The CDR3 has 14 amino acids.

This clone was seen only once. This chain joins TRBV12-3 or TRBV12-4 and TRBJ2-7; D tentatively reads TRBD1 or TRBD2 (5 bases each). Deletions cut 6 bases from V and 4 bases from J, with 13 bases between. The CDR3 extends over 13 amino acids. CDR3 protein: CASSLADSYEQYF. In DNA, the CDR3 is TGTGCCAGCAGCCTAGCCGACAGTTACGAGCAGTACTTC.

This chain connects TRBV19 to TRBJ1-5; D unclear. Germline CDR1 is LNHDA and CDR2 is SQIVND (reference sequence). Trimming took 7 bases from V and 1 from J, leaving 11 bases between them. The length of the CDR3 is 14 residues. The CDR3 sequence: CASTRGPSNQPQHF. The CDR3 DNA sequence: TGTGCCAGTACCCGGGGTCCGAGCAATCAGCCCCAGCATTTT.

Only a few counts were recorded for this clone. The genes are TRBV19 and TRBJ1-2; 7 bases agree with TRBD1. Germline CDR1 and CDR2: LNHDA and SQIVND (reference sequence). V lost 6 bases, J lost 8 bases, and 12 bases stayed unmatched. The CDR3 length is 14 residues. CDR3 bases: TGTGCCAGTAGCAAGACAGGGCTGCCTGGAGGCTACACCTTC. Its translation: CASSKTGLPGGYTF. Full variable domain (remainder filled in from reference TRBV19 and TRBJ1-2): DGGITQSPKYLFRKEGQNVTLSCEQNLNHDAMYWYRQDPGQGLRLIYYSQIVNDFQKGDIAEGYSVSREKKESFPLTVTSAQKNPTAFYLCASSKTGLPGGYTFGSGTRLTVV.

This clone appeared once. This chain uses TRBV19 with TRBJ2-1; D is possibly TRBD1 (6 bases). CDR1 is LNHDA, CDR2 SQIVND, per germline (reference sequence). Trimming stripped 1 base from V and 8 bases from J, with 27 bases between. This CDR3 has 19 amino acids. The CDR3 loop is CASSIASLSGTWMLDEQFF. The CDR3 DNA reads TGTGCCAGTAGTATAGCCAGCCTTTCGGGGACATGGATGCTCGATGAGCAGTTCTTC.

This chain connects TRBV29-1 to TRBJ2-3; 7 nucleotides match TRBD2. The germline gives CDR1 SQVTM, CDR2 ANQGSEA. With 4 bases clipped from V and 3 bases from J, the junction kept 7 bases outside the gene matches. The CDR3 spans 14 residues. The CDR3 coding sequence is TGCAGCGTTGGAGCGGGATTTGGGACAGATACGCAGTATTTT. Encoded protein: CSVGAGFGTDTQYF.

This clone was seen more than once but under ten times. This chain links TRBV6-6 with TRBJ1-6; no firm D call. Germline V gives CDR1 MNHNY, CDR2 SVGAGI (reference sequence). CDR3 length: 13 residues. V was cut by 2 bases and J by 5 bases, with 4 bases left in between. CDR3 residues: CASSYGDNSPLHF. In DNA, the CDR3 is TGTGCCAGCAGTTACGGAGATAATTCACCCCTCCACTTT.

J is TRBJ1-5 and V is TRBV7-8; D is unresolved. The CDR3 spans 17 residues. The V gene lost 1 base and the J gene lost 0 bases, with 13 bases spanning the gap. From germline, CDR1 is SGHVS and CDR2 FQNEAQ. The CDR3 here is CASSLVAGQISNQPQHF. Here the CDR3 DNA reads TGTGCCAGCAGCTTAGTAGCTGGGCAGATTAGCAATCAGCCCCAGCATTTT. Variable domain in full (rest from reference TRBV7-8 and TRBJ1-5): GAGVSQSPRYKVAKRGQDVALRCDPISGHVSLFWYQQALGQGPEFLTYFQNEAQLDKSGLPSDRFFAERPEGSVSTLKIQRTQQEDSAVYLCASSLVAGQISNQPQHFGDGTRLSIL.

The rearrangement links TRBV15 to TRBJ2-3, with 8 bases identical to TRBD2. Germline V gives CDR1 LNHNV, CDR2 YYDKDF (reference sequence). V lost 1 base to trimming and J lost 3 bases; unmatched junction nucleotides: 12. CDR3 length: 18 amino acids. The CDR3 region has the DNA TGTGCCACCAGCAGAGGGGTCACAAAAGCGGGAGCAACAGATACGCAGTATTTT. As protein: CATSRGVTKAGATDTQYF.